These 31 T cell receptor beta chains were sequenced from one sample in a study of cytomegalovirus exposure and HLA in healthy donors. Primers included in the PCR were 60 Vbeta and 13 Jbeta primers. The method was immunoSEQ multiplex PCR; TCRdb's version includes in-frame clones alone and lacks a portion of them. The profile covers about 62,000 clones, with 80% to 90% appearing a single time and more than 1.4% taken by the ten largest. Sample: PBMCs. The receptors here all came from a man between 18 and 29 years old in good health and CMV-seronegative.

The CDR3 nucleotides read TGTGCCAGTAGTATGACAGGAGGCTACGAGCAGTACTTC. It is translated as CASSMTGGYEQYF. The rearrangement uses TRBV19 and TRBJ2-7; D is perhaps TRBD1 (6 bases). Trimming removed 3 bases from V and 3 bases from J, with 9 bases in between. This CDR3 contains 13 residues. CDR1 and CDR2 from the germline V gene are LNHDA and SQIVND (reference sequence).

V usage is TRBV14 and J usage is TRBJ2-2; the match to TRBD2 covers 8 bases. Germline loops: CDR1 SGHDN, CDR2 FVKESK. V lost 2 bases to trimming and J lost 5 bases; unmatched junction nucleotides: 7. This CDR3 contains 16 residues. This CDR3 is CASSQPGLGGTGELFF. DNA of the CDR3: TGTGCCAGCAGCCAACCGGGACTAGGTGGGACCGGGGAGCTGTTTTTT.

This clone was observed once. V is TRBV30 and J is TRBJ1-5; D is perhaps TRBD1 (6 bases). There are 15 residues in the CDR3. The germline V and J ends were trimmed by 2 bases and 3 bases, with 14 bases remaining between them. From germline, CDR1 is GTSNPN and CDR2 SVGIG (reference sequence). The CDR3 bases are TGTGCCTGGAGTCAGAACAGGGTTAACAATCAGCCCCAGCATTTT. This gives the protein CAWSQNRVNNQPQHF.

This chain connects TRBV4-1 to TRBJ1-3; the D gene is possibly TRBD1 (5 bases). V lost 1 base and J 5 bases, leaving 18 bases between the germline ends. The CDR3 totals 17 residues. Germline values: CDR1 MGHRA, CDR2 YSYEKL. The CDR3 sequence: CASSQGPHGDWRNTIYF. The CDR3 DNA is TGCGCCAGCAGCCAAGGTCCCCACGGGGACTGGAGAAACACCATATATTTT.

This clone was seen a single time. V gene TRBV9 combines with J gene TRBJ2-7; TRBD1 agrees at 9 bases. The CDR3 is made up of 13 amino acids. V was pared by 1 base and J by 6 bases, with 2 bases of the junction left unmatched. In germline, CDR1 is SGDLS, CDR2 YYNGEE. The CDR3 reads CASSVLTGGEQYF. As DNA, the CDR3 is TGTGCCAGCAGCGTACTGACAGGGGGCGAGCAGTACTTC.

CDR3 coding DNA: TGTGCCAGCAGACTGGACAGGGACGGCTATGGCTACACCTTC. It translates to CASRLDRDGYGYTF. The chain links TRBV28 to TRBJ1-2, with 8 nucleotides matching TRBD1. This CDR3 has 14 amino acids. In germline, CDR1 is MDHEN, CDR2 SYDVKM. V was pared by 6 bases and J by 4 bases, with 7 bases of the junction left unmatched.

This sequence joins TRBV6-5 and TRBJ2-7, with 7 positions matching TRBD2. In germline, CDR1 is MNHEY, CDR2 SVGAGI. V was clipped by 7 bases and J by 3 bases; unmatched bases: 12. This CDR3 spans 15 amino acids. The CDR3 loop reads CASILNPGLVYEQYF. The CDR3 bases are TGTGCCAGCATCCTCAACCCCGGACTAGTCTACGAGCAGTACTTC.

The chain carries TRBV28 and TRBJ1-5; weak D call: TRBD1 (5 bases). The CDR3 spans 19 residues. Trimming removed 6 bases at V and 0 bases at J, with 24 bases between. Germline V gives CDR1 MDHEN, CDR2 SYDVKM. The CDR3 DNA follows: TGTGCCAGCAGCCCAAGCCCATGGCAGGGTGGGAATAGCAATCAGCCCCAGCATTTT. Amino acids: CASSPSPWQGGNSNQPQHF.

CDR3 residues: CASSLAYGSPEAFF. CDR3 coding DNA: TGTGCCAGCAGCTTGGCGTACGGGTCTCCTGAAGCTTTCTTT. The chain is built from TRBV5-6 and TRBJ1-1; D is ambiguous. The CDR3 has 14 residues. The germline CDR1 and CDR2 sequences are SGHDT and YYEEEE. The germline V and J ends were trimmed by 0 bases and 6 bases, with 12 bases remaining between them.

V usage is TRBV18 and J usage is TRBJ1-6; 8 positions match TRBD1. V dropped 6 bases and J dropped 9; count of bases not matched to a gene: 1. CDR1 and CDR2 from the germline V gene are KGHSH and LQKENI. This CDR3 has 12 amino acids. CDR3 coding DNA: TGTGCCAGCTCCGGACAGGGTTCACCCCTCCACTTT. It is translated as CASSGQGSPLHF.

This clone was seen more than once but under ten times. The chain has TRBV11-1 and TRBJ1-3; a possible D gene is TRBD1 (5 bases). The CDR3 loop spans 15 amino acids. CDR1 and CDR2 from the germline V gene are SGHAT and FQDESV (reference sequence). The V and J ends lost 4 bases and 0 bases respectively, with 10 bases between them. CDR3 coding DNA: TGTGCCAGCAGCTCAGGGTTCGGCTCTGGAAACACCATATATTTT. Translated, it gives CASSSGFGSGNTIYF.

The chain combines TRBV30 with TRBJ2-2, with a possible D match to TRBD2 (6 bases). Trimming cost V 4 bases and J 6 bases, with 18 bases left between them. The length of the CDR3 is 15 residues. Germline V CDR1 and CDR2: GTSNPN, SVGIG (reference sequence). The CDR3 DNA is TGTGCCTGGACCCGGGACTTTATCGAGGCCGGGGAGCTGTTTTTT. It specifies CAWTRDFIEAGELFF.

The chain couples TRBV6-4 to TRBJ2-1, with D possibly matching TRBD2 (5 bases). With 3 bases removed from V and 4 bases from J, the gap between germline ends came to 13 bases. Germline loops: CDR1 MRHNA, CDR2 SNTAGT. The CDR3 totals 15 residues. The CDR3 coding sequence is TGTGCCAGCAGTGAAGAGGGTAGCTCTTACAATGAGCAGTTCTTC. Protein product: CASSEEGSSYNEQFF.

The rearrangement uses TRBV2 and TRBJ2-2, with a possible D match to TRBD1 (7 bases). The CDR3 contains 13 residues. Germline CDR1 is SNHLY and CDR2 is FYNNEI. Trimming cost V 11 bases and J 7 bases, with 17 bases left between them. CDR3 nucleotide sequence: TGTGCCTTGGGGGGACAGCAAGACGGGGAGCTGTTTTTT. It is translated as CALGGQQDGELFF.

This clone was seen once. The V call is TRBV9, the J call TRBJ2-7; a possible D gene is TRBD1 (5 bases). Trimming stripped 3 bases from V and 3 bases from J, with 10 bases between. The germline V gene has CDR1 SGDLS and CDR2 YYNGEE. The CDR3 totals 13 residues. In DNA form, the CDR3 reads TGTGCCAGCAGCGGGAAGGGGAACTACGAGCAGTACTTC. It specifies CASSGKGNYEQYF.

The chain carries TRBV19 and TRBJ1-1, with unresolved D. Germline CDR1 and CDR2: LNHDA and SQIVND (reference sequence). Trimming removed 7 bases at V and 2 bases at J, with 8 bases between. The CDR3 sequence is 12 residues long. CDR3: CASKEGNTEAFF. The CDR3 nucleotides read TGTGCCAGTAAGGAGGGCAACACTGAAGCTTTCTTT.

The rearrangement joins TRBV11-2 to TRBJ1-2, with D tentatively TRBD1 (5 bases). V lost 1 base to trimming and J lost 2 bases, with 5 bases between them. Per germline, CDR1 SGHAT and CDR2 FQNNGV. This CDR3 has 13 amino acids. The CDR3 nucleotides are TGTGCCAGCAGCTTAGCAGGGAACTATGGCTACACCTTC. Its translation: CASSLAGNYGYTF.

V is TRBV7-8 and J is TRBJ2-2, with 8 nucleotides matching TRBD2. Losses at the gene ends were 1 base for V and 5 bases for J; bases not matched to a gene: 9. The CDR3 spans 17 residues. Germline V gene lookup returns CDR1 SGHVS and CDR2 FQNEAQ. The DNA of the CDR3 is TGTGCCAGCAGCTTAGGGGGGTCTAGCGGGCGAACCGGGGAGCTGTTTTTT. Translated: CASSLGGSSGRTGELFF.

As DNA, the CDR3 is TGTGCCAGCAGCTTAGCTCAGTACACCGGGGAGCTGTTTTTT. This encodes CASSLAQYTGELFF. The chain joins TRBV11-2 to TRBJ2-2, with D uncertain. Germline values: CDR1 SGHAT, CDR2 FQNNGV. Trimming cost V 1 base and J 3 bases, with 6 bases left between them. CDR3 length equals 14 residues. The whole variable domain, remainder taken from reference TRBV11-2 and TRBJ2-2, is EAGVAQSPRYKIIEKRQSVAFWCNPISGHATLYWYQQILGQGPKLLIQFQNNGVVDDSQLPKDRFSAERLKGVDSTLKIQPAKLEDSAVYLCASSLAQYTGELFFGEGSRLTVL.

This sequence joins TRBV5-4 and TRBJ2-5; the D gene is possibly TRBD2 (5 bases). Per germline, CDR1 SGHNT and CDR2 YYREEE (reference sequence). V was clipped by 4 bases and J by 7 bases, with 17 bases between them. The CDR3 has 14 amino acids. The CDR3 coding sequence is TGTGCCAGCAGCGTCGGGATTCTAGATGGGACCCAGTACTTC. Its protein is CASSVGILDGTQYF. Full variable domain (remainder filled in from reference TRBV5-4 and TRBJ2-5): ETGVTQSPTHLIKTRGQQVTLRCSSQSGHNTVSWYQQALGQGPQFIFQYYREEENGRGNFPPRFSGLQFPNYSSELNVNALELDDSALYLCASSVGILDGTQYFGPGTRLLVL.

V usage is TRBV6-5 and J usage is TRBJ2-3, with 7 bases fitting TRBD1. Germline V CDR1 and CDR2: MNHEY, SVGAGI. The length of the CDR3 is 14 residues. V trimming: 6 bases; J trimming: 0 bases; junction bases outside the gene matches: 3. CDR3 nucleotide sequence: TGTGCCAGCAGACAGGGGCTTAGCACAGATACGCAGTATTTT. This codes for CASRQGLSTDTQYF.

The chain combines TRBV4-2 with TRBJ2-7; 11 nucleotides align to TRBD1. Germline assignment: CDR1 LGHNA and CDR2 YNFKEQ. The trim removed 3 bases at V and 2 bases at J, leaving 3 bases unmatched. The CDR3 loop spans 15 amino acids. Written as DNA, the CDR3 is TGTGCCAGCAGCCACCGGGACAGGGGGACCTACGAGCAGTACTTC. Its translation is CASSHRDRGTYEQYF.

The rearrangement joins TRBV13 to TRBJ2-7, with 9 bases matching TRBD2. The CDR3 totals 15 residues. The junction had 9 bases not matched to a gene; V was cut back by 5 bases and J by 4 bases. Germline V gene sequence: CDR1 PRHDT, CDR2 FYEKMQ (reference sequence). CDR3 nucleotide sequence: TGTGCCAGCAGCGCCAACCTAGCGGGGAAATACGAGCAGTACTTC. Translated: CASSANLAGKYEQYF.

The gene calls are TRBV30 and TRBJ2-7; D is undetermined. Trimming took 3 bases from V and 0 from J, leaving 9 bases between them. CDR1 is GTSNPN, CDR2 SVGIG, per germline (reference sequence). The CDR3 length is 13 residues. The CDR3 is CAWRQTSSYEQYF. The CDR3 DNA sequence: TGTGCCTGGAGACAGACGAGCTCCTACGAGCAGTACTTC.

This sequence joins TRBV7-8 and TRBJ2-2, with TRBD2 identical over 13 bases. Trimming cost V 5 bases and J 1 base; bases outside gene matches: 7. The CDR3 loop spans 18 amino acids. Germline assignment: CDR1 SGHVS and CDR2 FQNEAQ. CDR3 coding DNA: TGTGCCAGCAGCCAGAGACTAGCGGGGGGTAAGAACACCGGGGAGCTGTTTTTT. Residues: CASSQRLAGGKNTGELFF.

The chain recombines TRBV19 with TRBJ1-6, with TRBD1 matching over 8 bases. Germline CDR1 reads LNHDA; CDR2 reads SQIVND (reference sequence). The CDR3 is made up of 16 amino acids. V gave up 9 bases and J gave up 2 bases; unmatched junction bases: 9. CDR3 nucleotide sequence: TGTGCCAGCAATACCGGGACAGGCGCCTATAATTCACCCCTCCACTTT. Residues: CASNTGTGAYNSPLHF.

The V call is TRBV11-2, the J call TRBJ1-4; D possibly corresponds to TRBD1 (5 bases). The length of the CDR3 is 14 residues. Germline V lookup: CDR1 SGHAT, CDR2 FQNNGV. V lost 4 bases to trimming and J lost 11 bases, with 17 bases between them. CDR3 protein: CASSSNGDREKLFF. CDR3 DNA: TGTGCCAGCAGCTCAAATGGGGACCGGGAGAAACTGTTTTTT. Based on the CDR3 plus reference TRBV11-2 and TRBJ1-4, the full variable domain is EAGVAQSPRYKIIEKRQSVAFWCNPISGHATLYWYQQILGQGPKLLIQFQNNGVVDDSQLPKDRFSAERLKGVDSTLKIQPAKLEDSAVYLCASSSNGDREKLFFGSGTQLSVL.

This clone was observed once. The V gene is TRBV6-7, the J gene TRBJ1-2; the D is unclear. TRBV6-7 is identified as an open reading frame with a role that is uncertain. This CDR3 is built from 11 residues. V was trimmed by 6 bases and J by 8 bases, leaving 10 bases between them. Here the CDR3 DNA reads TGTGCCAGCAGCCCTCCGGGAGGCTACACCTTC. This sequence encodes CASSPPGGYTF.

The J gene is TRBJ2-1, the V gene TRBV5-1; TRBD1 might be the D (5 bases). Germline CDR1 and CDR2: SGHRS and YFSETQ. CDR3 length equals 12 residues. V dropped 5 bases and J dropped 7 bases, with 10 bases sitting between them. CDR3 loop: CASRPDRNEQFF. The CDR3 bases are TGCGCCAGCAGACCCGACAGAAATGAGCAGTTCTTC.

This chain joins TRBV7-9 and TRBJ2-7, with a weak D call TRBD2 (6 bases). Trimming shortened V by 5 bases and J by 5 bases, and 13 bases separated the two germline ends. The CDR3 totals 13 residues. Germline V gives CDR1 SEHNR, CDR2 FQNEAQ (reference sequence). The chain's CDR3 is CASSRGLDHEQYF. Written as DNA, the CDR3 is TGTGCCAGCAGCCGGGGACTGGACCACGAGCAGTACTTC.

V gene TRBV5-4 combines with J gene TRBJ2-3, with D possibly TRBD2 on 5 matching bases. CDR1 SGHNT and CDR2 YYREEE come from the germline V gene (reference sequence). The CDR3 is 13 amino acids. Trimming removed 1 base from V and 3 bases from J, with 6 bases in between. This CDR3 reads CASSLIATDTQYF. The CDR3 DNA sequence: TGTGCCAGCAGCTTGATAGCGACAGATACGCAGTATTTT.